This T cell receptor beta chain was recorded in a study of spatial heterogeneity in lung cancer. The wider study: Follow-up PBMC samples were sequenced when available, at a median of around two years after resection. Sequence detection consistently recorded a greater number of beta-chain than alpha-chain sequences.

This clonotype was counted only a few times. TCRdb itself ran the 5' RACE reads through MiXCR, one entry per CDR3 protein. Among about 120,000 distinct CDR3 sequences listed, more than 9% were seen once. The CDR3 runs to 16 residues. The germline V and J ends were trimmed by 4 bases and 5 bases, with 20 bases remaining between them. Germline V gene sequence: CDR1 MNHEY, CDR2 SVGEGT. Time point specified: blood at routine non-recurrence follow-up after resection. Sequencing of whole RNA from tumor, nontumor lung or frozen PBMC involved no sorting. Material: PBMCs, obtained at follow-up. This TCR came from a male donor with early-stage non-small cell lung cancer. The chain uses TRBV6-2 or TRBV6-3 and TRBJ1-1; possibly TRBD1 for D (6 bases). CDR3 protein: CASSSSLRQVGTEAFF. The CDR3 nucleotides read TGTGCCAGCAGTTCCTCCCTGCGACAGGTGGGAACTGAAGCTTTCTTT.